Described below is a single T cell receptor (beta chain) sequence and its context. Its antigen is still unknown. Possible read error: a much larger clone is one base away. It was genomic DNA that served as the template for profiling TCR beta VDJ and CDR3. One entry per CDR3 protein results from TCRdb running MiXCR on the reads. The sample carries around 200,000 distinct CDR3 sequences, roughly half recorded once. CDR1 is MRHNA and CDR2 is SNTAGT in the germline V gene. The CDR3 consists of 13 residues. The sample comes from a study of CD8+CD57+ T cells in acquired aplastic anemia. Study-wide findings and caveats: Patients had twenty-nine CD8+ CDR3 sequences in common with controls (the shared set).

Specimen: sorted CD4+, CD8+, or CD8+CD57+ T cells (not recorded which) from PBMCs. This sequence joins TRBV6-4 and TRBJ1-5, with D hard to call. The TCR originated in a human donor in good health, serving as a control. In DNA, the CDR3 is TGTGCCGGCAGCGAATATAGCAATCAGCCCCAGCATTTT. As protein: CAGSEYSNQPQHF.